The 25 T cell receptor beta chains below come from one sample, sequenced in a study of cytomegalovirus exposure and HLA in healthy donors. PCR primers comprised 60 Vbeta and 13 Jbeta primers. Clones were sequenced by immunoSEQ multiplex PCR, and TCRdb holds only the in-frame ones, with some missing. The table has more than 85,000 clones, roughly 79% seen once. The sequencing input was PBMCs. Receptors were obtained from a woman in her 30s in good health and CMV-seronegative.

The CDR3 reads CASRFGSGSSDTQYF. The CDR3 DNA sequence: TGTGCCAGCAGGTTCGGGAGCGGGAGTTCAGATACGCAGTATTTT. V is TRBV7-9 and J is TRBJ2-3; 8 bases map to TRBD2. The germline V gene has CDR1 SEHNR and CDR2 FQNEAQ (reference sequence). Trimming at V came to 6 bases and at J to 4 bases, leaving 9 bases not matched to a gene. The CDR3 extends over 15 amino acids.

The chain uses TRBV9 and TRBJ2-7; 9 bases map to TRBD1. CDR3 size: 15 residues. The V and J ends lost 2 bases and 5 bases, in that order; junction bases with no gene match: 8. Germline V gives CDR1 SGDLS, CDR2 YYNGEE. The CDR3: CASSVGGTGWDEQYF. In DNA, the CDR3 is TGTGCCAGCAGCGTTGGGGGGACAGGGTGGGACGAGCAGTACTTC.

The V gene is TRBV6-5, the J gene TRBJ2-3; TRBD2 matches at 7 bases. Germline CDR1 reads MNHEY; CDR2 reads SVGAGI. The CDR3 is 15 amino acids. J gave up 2 bases and V 8 bases, and 10 bases lay outside the gene matches. CDR3 bases: TGTGCCAGCTGGGGGGGGGTCGTATCCACAGATACGCAGTATTTT. Translation: CASWGGVVSTDTQYF.

The chain has TRBV10-3 and TRBJ2-2, with TRBD1 matching over 9 bases. Trimming removed 2 bases from V and 7 bases from J; junction bases left unmatched: 8. Germline CDR1 and CDR2: ENHRY and SYGVKD. The CDR3 loop spans 16 amino acids. The CDR3 spells CAISEAGGQGGGELFF. The DNA of the CDR3 is TGTGCCATCAGTGAGGCTGGGGGACAGGGTGGCGGGGAGCTGTTTTTT.

The chain carries TRBV7-8 and TRBJ2-3, with D possibly being TRBD1 (5 bases). Trimming left V 5 bases short and J 6 bases short, with 12 bases between. There are 13 residues in the CDR3. The germline V gene encodes CDR1 SGHVS and CDR2 FQNEAQ. This CDR3 reads CASSRRAWDTQYF. The CDR3 bases are TGTGCCAGCAGCCGCAGGGCCTGGGATACGCAGTATTTT.

The rearrangement uses TRBV2 and TRBJ1-1; D is undetermined. Trimming took 0 bases from V and 3 from J, leaving 8 bases between them. In germline, CDR1 is SNHLY, CDR2 FYNNEI. CDR3 size: 14 residues. CDR3 protein: CASSEAYVHTEAFF. CDR3 nucleotides: TGTGCCAGCAGTGAAGCATATGTTCACACTGAAGCTTTCTTT.

The chain links TRBV29-1 to TRBJ2-5, with a possible D match to TRBD2 (5 bases). The last part of the DNA fits TRBJ2-7 better; the J call may be wrong. CDR3 length: 12 amino acids. Germline V CDR1 and CDR2: SQVTM, ANQGSEA. CDR3 coding DNA: TGCAGCGTTCGGACTGTCCCCTACGAGCAGTACTTC. Translated: CSVRTVPYEQYF.

The rearrangement uses TRBV10-3 and TRBJ2-7; 8 nucleotides agree with TRBD1. CDR3 size: 15 residues. Germline CDR1 is ENHRY and CDR2 is SYGVKD. The V segment lost 4 bases and the J segment 0 bases; nucleotides outside the gene matches: 5. CDR3: CAISAWTGPSYEQYF. The CDR3 nucleotides read TGTGCCATCAGTGCGTGGACAGGGCCCTCCTACGAGCAGTACTTC.

V usage is TRBV2 and J usage is TRBJ2-5; 12 positions match TRBD2. The V gene's germline CDR1 is SNHLY and CDR2 FYNNEI. The CDR3 is made up of 22 amino acids. V lost 4 bases, J lost 6 bases, and 27 bases stayed unmatched. CDR3 in amino acids: CASSVDRLSRGLAGGPGKTQYF. CDR3 bases: TGTGCCAGCAGTGTTGATAGGCTGTCTCGGGGCCTAGCGGGAGGGCCAGGAAAGACCCAGTACTTC.

The gene calls are TRBV7-9 and TRBJ1-3; D remains unclear. The CDR3 covers 15 residues. Trimming left V 7 bases short and J 3 bases short, with 16 bases between. CDR1 is SEHNR, CDR2 FQNEAQ, per germline (reference sequence). CDR3 bases: TGTGCCAGCACCCCCGCGGGATATGTTGGAAACACCATATATTTT. Its protein is CASTPAGYVGNTIYF.

V usage is TRBV28 and J usage is TRBJ2-5; no reliable D call. Germline loops: CDR1 MDHEN, CDR2 SYDVKM. This CDR3 contains 15 residues. The germline V and J ends were trimmed by 3 bases and 5 bases, with 16 bases remaining between them. The CDR3 is CASSLTLYRPETQYF. The CDR3 DNA reads TGTGCCAGCAGTTTGACACTCTACCGTCCGGAGACCCAGTACTTC.

V usage is TRBV27 and J usage is TRBJ2-1; 9 positions match TRBD2. The CDR3 is 15 residues long. Trimming cost V 2 bases and J 8 bases; bases outside gene matches: 7. Germline V lookup: CDR1 MNHEY, CDR2 SMNVEV (reference sequence). In nucleotides, the CDR3 is TGTGCCAGCAGTTTAGTTAGCGGGAGTGGCTATGAGCAGTTCTTC. Translation: CASSLVSGSGYEQFF.

CDR3 sequence reads: CASTRRSGTHNEQFF. CDR3 DNA: TGTGCCAGCACCAGAAGGAGCGGGACTCACAATGAGCAGTTCTTC. The V and J genes are TRBV6-5 and TRBJ2-1; 7 bases line up with TRBD2. This CDR3 is built from 15 residues. The germline gives CDR1 MNHEY, CDR2 SVGAGI. Losses at the gene ends were 7 bases for V and 5 bases for J; bases not matched to a gene: 11.

This clone was seen a few times. The rearrangement joins TRBV6-6 to TRBJ1-3; tentative D call: TRBD1 (5 bases). CDR1 and CDR2 from the germline V gene are MNHNY and SVGAGI (reference sequence). The germline V and J ends were trimmed by 0 bases and 3 bases, with 12 bases remaining between them. This CDR3 is built from 16 residues. The CDR3 bases are TGTGCCAGCAGTTACTCGGGACTTGGGAATGGAAACACCATATATTTT. The encoded protein is CASSYSGLGNGNTIYF.

Only a few counts were recorded for this clone. This rearrangement joins TRBV29-1 to TRBJ1-1, with D perhaps TRBD1 (5 bases). This CDR3 spans 13 amino acids. The V gene's germline CDR1 is SQVTM and CDR2 ANQGSEA. The V gene lost 4 bases and the J gene lost 3 bases, with 12 bases spanning the gap. The CDR3: CSVAWGGDTEAFF. The CDR3 region has the DNA TGCAGCGTTGCCTGGGGCGGTGACACTGAAGCTTTCTTT.

The chain carries TRBV5-6 and TRBJ1-2; D unresolved. In germline, CDR1 is SGHDT, CDR2 YYEEEE. Deletions cut 0 bases from V and 4 bases from J, with 10 bases between. This CDR3 is built from 14 residues. This chain's CDR3 is CASSLGSTGYGYTF. Written as DNA, the CDR3 is TGTGCCAGCAGCTTGGGTTCCACGGGCTATGGCTACACCTTC.

This clone was seen only once. The gene calls are TRBV23-1 and TRBJ1-2, with 8 bases fitting TRBD1. TRBV23-1 is treated as an ORF (open reading frame) with a function not yet certain. The V segment lost 0 bases and the J segment 7 bases; nucleotides outside the gene matches: 13. This CDR3 region has 17 residues. The CDR3 here is CASSQSNLYRGRVGYTF. The CDR3 nucleotides are TGCGCCAGCAGTCAATCGAACCTATACAGGGGGAGGGTTGGCTACACCTTC.

This clone was recorded a few times. This sequence joins TRBV29-1 and TRBJ1-2; D unresolved. This CDR3 is built from 12 residues. V was trimmed by 3 bases and J by 3 bases, leaving 8 bases between them. Germline CDR1 is SQVTM and CDR2 is ANQGSEA. CDR3 nucleotides: TGCAGCGTTGATCGAGGGTACTATGGCTACACCTTC. Protein sequence: CSVDRGYYGYTF.

This clone was seen only a few times. This chain uses TRBV4-1 with TRBJ2-5, with a tentative D call TRBD1 (6 bases). The last part of the DNA fits TRBJ2-7 better; the J call may be wrong. This CDR3 is built from 15 residues. Germline CDR1 reads MGHRA; CDR2 reads YSYEKL. The CDR3 DNA is TGCGCCAGCAGCCAAGGGGGACAAAGTCTCTACGAGCAGTACTTC. Translating it yields CASSQGGQSLYEQYF.

The rearrangement uses TRBV18 and TRBJ1-1, with no clear D. The germline gives CDR1 KGHSH, CDR2 LQKENI. Trimming took off 8 bases at V and 4 bases at J, with 20 bases between the two ends. This CDR3 is 15 amino acids long. The CDR3 sequence: CASAYGVRGSTEAFF. As DNA, the CDR3 is TGTGCCAGCGCCTATGGGGTGCGGGGTTCCACTGAAGCTTTCTTT.

The chain couples TRBV30 to TRBJ2-7; 9 nucleotides agree with TRBD1. Germline CDR1 reads GTSNPN; CDR2 reads SVGIG (reference sequence). V trimming: 4 bases; J trimming: 3 bases; junction bases outside the gene matches: 13. This CDR3 contains 16 residues. The CDR3 DNA follows: TGTGCCTGGACCCCGCCCGGGACAGGGTCCTTCTACGAGCAGTACTTC. Translating gives CAWTPPGTGSFYEQYF.

This clone was found a few times. This sequence joins TRBV20-1 and TRBJ1-1; D unclear. Germline assignment: CDR1 DFQATT and CDR2 SNEGSKA (reference sequence). The CDR3 runs 11 residues. Trimming removed 2 bases at V and 5 bases at J, with 6 bases between. CDR3: CSARSGTEAFF. The CDR3 nucleotides are TGCAGTGCTAGATCGGGTACTGAAGCTTTCTTT.

The J gene is TRBJ2-7, the V gene TRBV11-3, with D tentatively TRBD2 (5 bases). V shed 1 base and J shed 9 bases, with 16 bases lying between them. Germline assignment: CDR1 SGHNT and CDR2 YENEEA. The CDR3 totals 14 residues. The CDR3 reads CASSLAQEGAVQYF. CDR3 sequence (DNA): TGTGCCAGCAGCTTAGCCCAAGAGGGCGCCGTGCAGTACTTC.

This clone has a single count. This sequence joins TRBV11-2 and TRBJ2-7; 7 bases are a match to TRBD1. V lost 6 bases to trimming and J lost 1 base; unmatched junction nucleotides: 3. The length of the CDR3 is 13 residues. Per the germline V gene, CDR1 is SGHAT and CDR2 is FQNNGV. The CDR3 sequence is CASRRGQSYEQYF. CDR3 nucleotides: TGTGCCAGCAGAAGGGGGCAGTCCTACGAGCAGTACTTC.

This clone was picked up a small number of times. V is TRBV9 and J is TRBJ2-5; TRBD2 matches at 10 bases. The CDR3 spans 18 residues. Germline V gene sequence: CDR1 SGDLS, CDR2 YYNGEE. Losses at the gene ends were 0 bases for V and 5 bases for J; bases not matched to a gene: 13. The CDR3 DNA reads TGTGCCAGCAGCGTAGTGATAGCGGGAGGCGGCTTCGGGGAGACCCAGTACTTC. Its protein is CASSVVIAGGGFGETQYF.